The 13 T cell receptor beta chains listed next were all sequenced from one sample in a study of control samples from healthy donors and cancer patients. The data were produced by immunoSEQ multiplex PCR, yet TCRdb's version contains in-frame clones alone and is incomplete. The sample has 350,000 to 450,000 clones, 75% to 95% seen once. Sequenced sample: PBMCs. These receptors were obtained from a man aged 40-49 years with head and neck cancer.

This clone came up once. The chain employs TRBV7-3 and TRBJ2-3; 13 positions agree with TRBD2. Per germline, CDR1 SGHTA and CDR2 FQGTGA. V shed 5 bases, J shed 7 bases, and the junction held 9 bases outside the gene matches. The CDR3 is 16 residues long. Here the CDR3 reads CASSLGTSGVANTQYF. CDR3 DNA: TGTGCCAGCAGCCTTGGGACTAGCGGGGTGGCGAATACGCAGTATTTT.

This sequence joins TRBV19 and TRBJ1-1; D not certain. The CDR3 spans 11 residues. V lost 4 bases to trimming and J lost 7 bases, with 7 bases between them. Per germline, CDR1 LNHDA and CDR2 SQIVND (reference sequence). The CDR3 nucleotides are TGTGCCAGTAGTAAAGGCCTTGAAGCTTTCTTT. Its protein is CASSKGLEAFF.

This rearrangement joins TRBV3-1 (or the pseudogene TRBV3-2) to TRBJ2-7; D is uncertain. The CDR3 runs to 16 residues. Germline-derived CDR1 and CDR2 are LGHDT and YNNKEL (reference sequence). Trimming took off 1 base at V and 5 bases at J, with 18 bases between the two ends. The CDR3 loop is CASSQGLSTRKDEQYF. As DNA, the CDR3 is TGTGCCAGCAGCCAAGGATTGTCGACGAGGAAGGACGAGCAGTACTTC.

This clone appeared a few times. V is TRBV9 and J is TRBJ2-7; 8 bases fit TRBD2. The ends lost 0 bases at V and 7 bases at J; junction bases unmatched: 6. Looked up from germline, CDR1 is SGDLS and CDR2 is YYNGEE. This CDR3 has 14 residues. The CDR3 sequence is CASSVAGGPREQYF. CDR3 DNA: TGTGCCAGCAGCGTAGCGGGGGGGCCTAGAGAGCAGTACTTC.

This clone came up once. CDR3 nucleotides: TGTGCCAGCAGTCTTTTACCCAGCTCCTACAATGAGCAGTTCTTC. Encoded protein: CASSLLPSSYNEQFF. This chain joins TRBV6-5 and TRBJ2-1; D not resolved. CDR1 is MNHEY, CDR2 SVGAGI, per germline. The CDR3 totals 15 residues. Trimming took 5 bases from V and 0 from J, leaving 11 bases between them.

The V call is TRBV28, the J call TRBJ2-1; unclear D gene. The V and J ends lost 6 bases and 7 bases respectively, with 10 bases between them. CDR1 and CDR2 (germline): MDHEN, SYDVKM. The CDR3 has 12 amino acids. CDR3 DNA sequence: TGTGCCAGCAGCCATCCGAGAAATGAGCAGTTCTTC. This translates into CASSHPRNEQFF.

CDR3: CASSQAPGGQETQYF. CDR3 bases: TGCGCCAGCAGCCAAGCCCCAGGGGGCCAAGAGACCCAGTACTTC. The chain employs TRBV4-1 and TRBJ2-5; TRBD1 matches at 7 bases. Trimming cost V 1 base and J 1 base; bases outside gene matches: 3. From germline, CDR1 is MGHRA and CDR2 YSYEKL. The length of the CDR3 is 15 residues.

The chain carries TRBV27 and TRBJ2-7; D is unresolved. Trimming removed 5 bases from V and 6 bases from J, with 14 bases in between. Germline V gene sequence: CDR1 MNHEY, CDR2 SMNVEV (reference sequence). The CDR3 is 13 amino acids. In nucleotides, the CDR3 is TGTGCCAGCAGTCCCCTTATGGCATCCGAGCAGTACTTC. Protein product: CASSPLMASEQYF.

CDR3 bases: TGCGCCAGCAGCCCACAGGGAGGCGGTAATGAAAAACTGTTTTTT. Translating gives CASSPQGGGNEKLFF. The chain employs TRBV5-1 and TRBJ1-4, with D perhaps matching TRBD1 (6 bases). Germline loops: CDR1 SGHRS, CDR2 YFSETQ. The CDR3 has 15 residues. The germline V and J ends were trimmed by 4 bases and 4 bases, with 14 bases remaining between them.

The genes are TRBV7-2 and TRBJ2-1; D might be TRBD1 (5 bases). The V gene lost 1 base and the J gene lost 8 bases, with 12 bases spanning the gap. Germline V gene data show CDR1 as SGHTA and CDR2 as FQGNSA. The CDR3 loop spans 14 amino acids. DNA for the CDR3: TGTGCCAGCAGCTTAGGCCCAGGGAACCATGAGCAGTTCTTC. Residues: CASSLGPGNHEQFF. Combining the CDR3 with reference TRBV7-2 and TRBJ2-1 gives the whole variable domain GAGVSQSPSNKVTEKGKDVELRCDPISGHTALYWYRQSLGQGLEFLIYFQGNSAPDKSGLPSDRFSAERTGGSVSTLTIQRTQQEDSAVYLCASSLGPGNHEQFFGPGTRLTVL.

The chain employs TRBV30 and TRBJ2-2; no clear D. The germline V gene encodes CDR1 GTSNPN and CDR2 SVGIG (reference sequence). The CDR3 runs to 16 residues. V shed 3 bases and J shed 0 bases, with 14 bases lying between them. CDR3 in amino acids: CAWRPLGRSNTGELFF. The CDR3 DNA reads as TGTGCCTGGAGACCTCTGGGCCGGTCGAACACCGGGGAGCTGTTTTTT. Based on the CDR3 plus reference TRBV30 and TRBJ2-2, the full variable domain is SQTIHQWPATLVQPVGSPLSLECTVEGTSNPNLYWYRQAAGRGLQLLFYSVGIGQISSEVPQNLSASRPQDRQFILSSKKLLLSDSGFYLCAWRPLGRSNTGELFFGEGSRLTVL.

The table lists this clone with a count of one. The chain employs TRBV19 and TRBJ1-3; D not certain. Germline loops: CDR1 LNHDA, CDR2 SQIVND (reference sequence). V was shortened by 5 bases and J by 0 bases, with 14 bases between the two germline ends. This CDR3 is built from 16 residues. The CDR3 DNA reads as TGTGCCAGTAGTCCCCCCAGCGCTGCCTCTGGAAACACCATATATTTT. Translation: CASSPPSAASGNTIYF.

This chain links TRBV19 with TRBJ2-6; 8 positions match TRBD1. This CDR3 is built from 17 residues. CDR1 is LNHDA, CDR2 SQIVND, per germline (reference sequence). V shed 6 bases, J shed 4 bases, and the junction held 11 bases outside the gene matches. The CDR3 bases are TGTGCCAGTAGCGACAGGGGTCGGCTTACAGGGGCCAACGTCCTGACTTTC. Its translation is CASSDRGRLTGANVLTF.